Here is one T cell receptor (beta chain) with its context. Its matching antigen is unknown. One end of the junction fails to match germline, which may point to a read error. Three rounds of nested PCR, following a modified ARM-PCR protocol, produced the TCRbeta library. From the multiplex PCR reads, TCRdb called clonotypes with MiXCR, one entry per CDR3 protein. The repertoire holds approximately 68,000 distinct CDR3 sequences, with more than 65% as singletons. The data originate from a study of tumor and adjacent non-tumor tissue in lung cancer. Study-wide results and limits: Higher tumor TCR diversity was associated with shorter survival.

This sample's RNA came from whole unsorted tissue. This non-tumor lung sample came from over 3 cm beyond the tumor edge. The CDR3 loop spans 16 amino acids. The germline gives CDR1 SGHVS, CDR2 FQNEAQ. Source material: distant non-tumor lung tissue. J is TRBJ2-7 and V is TRBV7-8, with D possibly TRBD2 on 5 matching bases. This receptor was identified in a man in his sixties with non-small cell lung cancer. The CDR3 DNA is TGTGCCAGTAGCTTAGATGGACTTGGCAGCTCCTACGATCAGTACTTC. Its protein product is CASSLDGLGSSYDQYF.